This is a list of T cell receptor beta chains from one sample in a study of radiotherapy plus CTLA-4 blockade in lung cancer. Sequencing used immunoSEQ multiplex PCR; TCRdb keeps in-frame clones, though not all of them. In the table there are about 120,000 clones, about 90% of which are singletons. Sequences were derived from peripheral blood, sampled from a patient treated with radiotherapy plus ipilimumab. These receptors were taken from a human donor with non-small cell lung cancer that progressed on radiotherapy plus ipilimumab. Each CDR3 is given with its conserved first and last residue. The D gene is left open where the match is weak. Clone size appears in some rows only: once, few, many, or a class for an expanded clone.

clone size: NA
J gene: TRBJ2-1
D gene: NA
V gene: TRBV6-5
CDR3 DNA: TGTGCCGCTCGCCGTGGGCGGGATTCTGAGCAGTTCTTC
CDR3 protein: CAARRGRDSEQFF

clone size: NA
J gene: TRBJ2-7
D gene: NA
V gene: TRBV4-1
CDR3 DNA: TGCGCCAGCAGCCAAGATCTCAGGTCTCAGGACGAGCAGTACTTC
CDR3 protein: CASSQDLRSQDEQYF

clone size: NA
J gene: TRBJ2-7
D gene: TRBD1
V gene: TRBV15
CDR3 DNA: TGTGCCACCAGCAGAGATCCACAGGGGATCGACGGGCAGTACTTC
CDR3 protein: CATSRDPQGIDGQYF

clone size: once
J gene: TRBJ2-3
D gene: TRBD2
V gene: TRBV7-8
CDR3 DNA: TGTGCCAGCAGCTTAGGTGCGGGAGTGGTCACAGATACGCAGTATTTT
CDR3 protein: CASSLGAGVVTDTQYF

clone size: once
J gene: TRBJ2-1
D gene: TRBD1
V gene: TRBV10-3
CDR3 DNA: TGTGCCATCAGTGAGTCGCGTGACAGGGGGCCAGGTGAGCAGTTCTTC
CDR3 protein: CAISESRDRGPGEQFF

clone size: NA
J gene: TRBJ2-3
D gene: NA
V gene: TRBV30
CDR3 DNA: TGTGCCTGGGGAGGGCCTACTAGCACAGATACGCAGTATTTT
CDR3 protein: CAWGGPTSTDTQYF

clone size: few
J gene: TRBJ1-5
D gene: NA
V gene: TRBV18
CDR3 DNA: TGTGCCAGCTCACCGCGAGCTAATCAGCCCCAGCATTTT
CDR3 protein: CASSPRANQPQHF

clone size: NA
J gene: TRBJ2-1
D gene: TRBD2
V gene: TRBV4-1
CDR3 DNA: TGCGCCAGCAGCCAAGGACTAGCGGGGCCACACAATGAGCAGTTCTTC
CDR3 protein: CASSQGLAGPHNEQFF

clone size: NA
J gene: TRBJ2-2
D gene: TRBD1
V gene: TRBV6-6
CDR3 DNA: TGTGCCAGCAGTCAGGGGGCGGCCGGGGAGCTGTTTTTT
CDR3 protein: CASSQGAAGELFF

clone size: NA
J gene: TRBJ2-1
D gene: TRBD1
V gene: TRBV5-1
CDR3 DNA: TGCGCCAGCAGCCTTCCAGGGGGCTCTGAGCAGTTCTTC
CDR3 protein: CASSLPGGSEQFF

clone size: NA
J gene: TRBJ2-1
D gene: TRBD2
V gene: TRBV10-3
CDR3 DNA: TGTGCCATCAGTGGGGGGACGGGAGGGCCCTACAATGAGCAGTTCTTC
CDR3 protein: CAISGGTGGPYNEQFF

clone size: NA
J gene: TRBJ2-7
D gene: TRBD2
V gene: TRBV19
CDR3 DNA: TGTGCCAGTCGAAGTGATGGAGCGGGAGAATCGTACGAGCAGTACTTC
CDR3 protein: CASRSDGAGESYEQYF

clone size: NA
J gene: TRBJ2-7
D gene: TRBD1
V gene: TRBV18
CDR3 DNA: TGTGCCAGCTCACCACCGACAGGGGCGGCCGCAGAGCAGTACTTC
CDR3 protein: CASSPPTGAAAEQYF

clone size: NA
J gene: TRBJ2-7
D gene: NA
V gene: TRBV4-1
CDR3 DNA: TGCGCCAGCAGCCAAGAAATAGATCTTGGCGAGCAGTACTTC
CDR3 protein: CASSQEIDLGEQYF

clone size: NA
J gene: TRBJ2-3
D gene: NA
V gene: TRBV29-1
CDR3 DNA: TGCAGCGTTAAGGGACAATGGACAGATACGCAGTATTTT
CDR3 protein: CSVKGQWTDTQYF

clone size: once
J gene: TRBJ2-7
D gene: NA
V gene: TRBV11-2
CDR3 DNA: TGTGCCAGCAGCTTGGACCGGGACACCTTCTACGAGCAGTACTTC
CDR3 protein: CASSLDRDTFYEQYF

clone size: once
J gene: TRBJ2-5
D gene: NA
V gene: TRBV15
CDR3 DNA: TGTGCCACCAGCAGAGGACTAGTCGAGACCCAGTACTTC
CDR3 protein: CATSRGLVETQYF

clone size: NA
J gene: TRBJ2-1
D gene: NA
V gene: TRBV29-1
CDR3 DNA: TGCAGCGTTGAAGGACGTTCCAATGAGCAGTTCTTC
CDR3 protein: CSVEGRSNEQFF

clone size: NA
J gene: TRBJ1-5
D gene: NA
V gene: TRBV7-2
CDR3 DNA: TGTGCCAGCAGCTTATTCCAGGGCAATCAGCCCCAGCATTTT
CDR3 protein: CASSLFQGNQPQHF

clone size: NA
J gene: TRBJ2-1
D gene: TRBD2
V gene: TRBV27
CDR3 DNA: TGTGCCAGCAGTTTATCACTAGCGGGGTCCGGTGAGCAGTTCTTC
CDR3 protein: CASSLSLAGSGEQFF

clone size: NA
J gene: TRBJ2-5
D gene: NA
V gene: TRBV11-2
CDR3 DNA: TGTGCCAGCAGCTTAGGTTCCCTTGCCTGGGAGACCCAGTACTTC
CDR3 protein: CASSLGSLAWETQYF

clone size: NA
J gene: TRBJ2-2
D gene: NA
V gene: TRBV5-6
CDR3 DNA: TGTGCCAGCAGCGCCCTCTTGGTCCAGGTGAACACCGGGGAGCTGTTTTTT
CDR3 protein: CASSALLVQVNTGELFF

clone size: NA
J gene: TRBJ2-3
D gene: TRBD2
V gene: TRBV11-2
CDR3 DNA: TGTGCCAGCAGTATTTCGACTAGCGGGAGGGCAAGGGGGTATTTT
CDR3 protein: CASSISTSGRARGYF

clone size: NA
J gene: TRBJ2-3
D gene: TRBD2
V gene: TRBV5-1
CDR3 DNA: TGCGCCAGCAGCCCGGGACTAGCGGGAGTACAAGATACGCAGTATTTT
CDR3 protein: CASSPGLAGVQDTQYF

clone size: NA
J gene: TRBJ1-5
D gene: NA
V gene: TRBV5-8
CDR3 DNA: TGTGCCAGCACCCGGGGGTTTGTACGCAATCAGCCCCAGCATTTT
CDR3 protein: CASTRGFVRNQPQHF

clone size: NA
J gene: TRBJ1-5
D gene: NA
V gene: TRBV15
CDR3 DNA: TGTGCCACCAGCAGAGCTAATCAGCCCCAGCATTTT
CDR3 protein: CATSRANQPQHF

clone size: NA
J gene: TRBJ2-3
D gene: NA
V gene: TRBV7-3
CDR3 DNA: TGTGCCAGCAGCTCGTCTAGCACAGATACGCAGTATTTT
CDR3 protein: CASSSSSTDTQYF

clone size: NA
J gene: TRBJ1-2
D gene: NA
V gene: TRBV5-4
CDR3 DNA: TGTGCCAGCAGCTTGGACGGACTAGCTAACTATGGCTACACCTTC
CDR3 protein: CASSLDGLANYGYTF

clone size: NA
J gene: TRBJ2-5
D gene: TRBD2
V gene: TRBV19
CDR3 DNA: TGTGCCAGTAGTGCTCGGGACTATCAAGAGACCCAGTACTTC
CDR3 protein: CASSARDYQETQYF

clone size: few
J gene: TRBJ1-2
D gene: TRBD1
V gene: TRBV19
CDR3 DNA: TGTGCCAGTAGCTCGGACAGGGTGGTTGGCTACACCTTC
CDR3 protein: CASSSDRVVGYTF

clone size: NA
J gene: TRBJ1-2
D gene: NA
V gene: TRBV5-8
CDR3 DNA: TGTGCCAGCAGCTTGGGGGCAGGGATTTACTATGGCTACACCTTC
CDR3 protein: CASSLGAGIYYGYTF

clone size: medium-sized
J gene: TRBJ2-7
D gene: NA
V gene: TRBV6-5
CDR3 DNA: TGTGCCAGCAGTTCCGGGCTCAGACCGGAGCAGTACTTC
CDR3 protein: CASSSGLRPEQYF

clone size: NA
J gene: TRBJ2-7
D gene: NA
V gene: TRBV7-8
CDR3 DNA: TGTGCCAGCAGCTTATCTTCGACAGAGACCTACGAGCAGTACTTC
CDR3 protein: CASSLSSTETYEQYF

clone size: NA
J gene: TRBJ2-5
D gene: TRBD1
V gene: TRBV29-1
CDR3 DNA: TGCAGCGTTCTAGACAGGGCCCCCCAAGAGACCCAGTACTTC
CDR3 protein: CSVLDRAPQETQYF

clone size: NA
J gene: TRBJ1-1
D gene: NA
V gene: TRBV4-1
CDR3 DNA: TGCGCCAGCAGCCAAGTCCTCCGTACAGTAAACACTGAAGCTTTCTTT
CDR3 protein: CASSQVLRTVNTEAFF

clone size: NA
J gene: TRBJ1-4
D gene: TRBD1
V gene: TRBV25-1
CDR3 DNA: TGTGCCAGCAGCCCTCATAGGACAGGGGAAAAACTGTTTTTT
CDR3 protein: CASSPHRTGEKLFF

clone size: NA
J gene: TRBJ2-6
D gene: TRBD1
V gene: TRBV9
CDR3 DNA: TGTGCCAGCAGCGCCGTCGGGACAGGGTTCTCTGGGGCCAACGTCCTGACTTTC
CDR3 protein: CASSAVGTGFSGANVLTF

clone size: NA
J gene: TRBJ2-3
D gene: NA
V gene: TRBV19
CDR3 DNA: TGTGCCAGTTGGCCAGATACGCAGTATTTT
CDR3 protein: CASWPDTQYF

clone size: NA
J gene: TRBJ1-5
D gene: NA
V gene: TRBV19
CDR3 DNA: TGTGCCAGTCGCCGGGAGTCAGGGAATTCTCAGCCCCAGCATTTT
CDR3 protein: CASRRESGNSQPQHF

clone size: NA
J gene: TRBJ1-4
D gene: NA
V gene: TRBV5-1
CDR3 DNA: TGCGCCAGCAGCTTGGGCAGGGCTGATGGAGAGGAAAAACTGTTTTTT
CDR3 protein: CASSLGRADGEEKLFF

clone size: NA
J gene: TRBJ1-3
D gene: NA
V gene: TRBV5-4
CDR3 DNA: TGTGCCAGCAGCTTGGTAGGCGGAAACACCATATATTTT
CDR3 protein: CASSLVGGNTIYF

clone size: NA
J gene: TRBJ2-5
D gene: NA
V gene: TRBV11-1
CDR3 DNA: TGTGCCAGCAGCTTAAAGGGTTGGGAGACCCAGTACTTC
CDR3 protein: CASSLKGWETQYF

clone size: NA
J gene: TRBJ2-1
D gene: NA
V gene: TRBV11-3
CDR3 DNA: TGTGCCAGCAGTCGTAATGCGGATGAGCAGTTCTTC
CDR3 protein: CASSRNADEQFF

clone size: NA
J gene: TRBJ2-2
D gene: TRBD2
V gene: TRBV19
CDR3 DNA: TGTGCCATCGGGACTAGCGGGAGTGGGGAGCTGTTTTTT
CDR3 protein: CAIGTSGSGELFF

clone size: NA
J gene: TRBJ1-1
D gene: NA
V gene: TRBV10-3
CDR3 DNA: TGTGCCATCAGTGAGTCAATAGGGAAGAACACTGAAGCTTTCTTT
CDR3 protein: CAISESIGKNTEAFF

clone size: NA
J gene: TRBJ2-7
D gene: TRBD2
V gene: TRBV5-6
CDR3 DNA: TGTGCCAGCAGCTTCGTTAGCGGGGGGTCCCACGAGCAGTACTTC
CDR3 protein: CASSFVSGGSHEQYF

clone size: NA
J gene: TRBJ2-5
D gene: TRBD1
V gene: TRBV23-1
CDR3 DNA: TGCGCCAGCAGTGGAGACAGGGGGAGAGAGACCCAGTACTTC
CDR3 protein: CASSGDRGRETQYF

clone size: NA
J gene: TRBJ2-7
D gene: NA
V gene: TRBV7-2
CDR3 DNA: TGTGCCAGCAGCTTACCCGGGTACGAGCAGTACTTC
CDR3 protein: CASSLPGYEQYF

clone size: NA
J gene: TRBJ2-1
D gene: NA
V gene: TRBV5-1
CDR3 DNA: TGCGCCAGCAGCTTGGAGGGCCGAGAAAGATACAATGAGCAGTTCTTC
CDR3 protein: CASSLEGRERYNEQFF

clone size: few
J gene: TRBJ1-2
D gene: NA
V gene: TRBV19
CDR3 DNA: TGTGCCAGTAGGAACCCAGGAAACTATGGCTACACCTTC
CDR3 protein: CASRNPGNYGYTF

clone size: NA
J gene: TRBJ1-1
D gene: NA
V gene: TRBV30
CDR3 DNA: TGTGCCTGGAGGGGGGGGTACACTGAAGCTTTCTTT
CDR3 protein: CAWRGGYTEAFF

clone size: NA
J gene: TRBJ2-3
D gene: NA
V gene: TRBV9
CDR3 DNA: TGTGCCAGCAGCGATCGGGAGCAAGTCCCAGATACGCAGTATTTT
CDR3 protein: CASSDREQVPDTQYF

clone size: NA
J gene: TRBJ2-3
D gene: NA
V gene: TRBV2
CDR3 DNA: TGTGCCAGCAGCCTGAACCCTGGGGGGCTCGGGAATACGCAGTATTTT
CDR3 protein: CASSLNPGGLGNTQYF

clone size: NA
J gene: TRBJ1-1
D gene: TRBD1
V gene: TRBV29-1
CDR3 DNA: TGCAGCGTCAAACGACCGGGACAGTCAATGAACACTGAAGCTTTCTTT
CDR3 protein: CSVKRPGQSMNTEAFF

clone size: NA
J gene: TRBJ2-2
D gene: TRBD2
V gene: TRBV18
CDR3 DNA: TGTGCCAGCTCACTAAATACCGGGACTAGCACCACCGGGGAGCTGTTTTTT
CDR3 protein: CASSLNTGTSTTGELFF

clone size: NA
J gene: TRBJ2-5
D gene: TRBD2
V gene: TRBV4-1
CDR3 DNA: TGCGCCAGCAGCCAGGCGGGACTAGCGGGAGTGGCACAAGAGACCCAGTACTTC
CDR3 protein: CASSQAGLAGVAQETQYF

clone size: NA
J gene: TRBJ1-1
D gene: TRBD1
V gene: TRBV27
CDR3 DNA: TGTGCCAGCAGTAGGACAGGAACGAACACTGAAGCTTTCTTT
CDR3 protein: CASSRTGTNTEAFF

clone size: NA
J gene: TRBJ1-2
D gene: NA
V gene: TRBV9
CDR3 DNA: TGTGCCAGCTCCCCTCTTATAGGGAGAAAAGACTATGGCTACACCTTC
CDR3 protein: CASSPLIGRKDYGYTF

clone size: NA
J gene: TRBJ1-1
D gene: NA
V gene: TRBV4-1
CDR3 DNA: TGCGCCAGCAGCCAAGGTAGTGGGGGGAACACTGAAGCTTTCTTT
CDR3 protein: CASSQGSGGNTEAFF

clone size: NA
J gene: TRBJ2-2
D gene: NA
V gene: TRBV4-1
CDR3 DNA: TGCGCCAGCAGCCAAAACCCCGGGAACGCGAACACCGGGGAGCTGTTTTTT
CDR3 protein: CASSQNPGNANTGELFF